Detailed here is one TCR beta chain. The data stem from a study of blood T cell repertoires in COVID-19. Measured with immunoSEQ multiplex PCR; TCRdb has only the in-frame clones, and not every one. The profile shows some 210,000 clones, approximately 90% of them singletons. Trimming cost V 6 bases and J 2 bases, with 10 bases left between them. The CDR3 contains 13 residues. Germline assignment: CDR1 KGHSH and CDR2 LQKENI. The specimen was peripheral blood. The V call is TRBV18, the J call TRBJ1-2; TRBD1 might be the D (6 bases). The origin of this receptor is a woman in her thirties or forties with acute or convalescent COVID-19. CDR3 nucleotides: TGTGCCAGCTCTCCCGACAGGAACTATGGCTACACCTTC. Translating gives CASSPDRNYGYTF.